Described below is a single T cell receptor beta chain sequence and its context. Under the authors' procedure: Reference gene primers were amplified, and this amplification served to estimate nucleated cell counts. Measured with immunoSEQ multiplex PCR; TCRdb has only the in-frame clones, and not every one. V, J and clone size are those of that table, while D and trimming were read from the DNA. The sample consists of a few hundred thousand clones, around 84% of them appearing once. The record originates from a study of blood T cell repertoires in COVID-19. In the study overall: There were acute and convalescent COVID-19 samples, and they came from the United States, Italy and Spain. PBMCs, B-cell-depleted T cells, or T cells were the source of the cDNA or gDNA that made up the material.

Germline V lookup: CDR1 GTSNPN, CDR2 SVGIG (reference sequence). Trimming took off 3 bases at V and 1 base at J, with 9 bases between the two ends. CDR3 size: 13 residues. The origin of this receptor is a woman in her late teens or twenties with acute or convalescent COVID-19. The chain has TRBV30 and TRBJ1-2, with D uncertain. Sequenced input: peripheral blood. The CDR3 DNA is TGTGCCTGGAGCCTAGGAATTAACTATGGCTACACCTTC. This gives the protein CAWSLGINYGYTF.